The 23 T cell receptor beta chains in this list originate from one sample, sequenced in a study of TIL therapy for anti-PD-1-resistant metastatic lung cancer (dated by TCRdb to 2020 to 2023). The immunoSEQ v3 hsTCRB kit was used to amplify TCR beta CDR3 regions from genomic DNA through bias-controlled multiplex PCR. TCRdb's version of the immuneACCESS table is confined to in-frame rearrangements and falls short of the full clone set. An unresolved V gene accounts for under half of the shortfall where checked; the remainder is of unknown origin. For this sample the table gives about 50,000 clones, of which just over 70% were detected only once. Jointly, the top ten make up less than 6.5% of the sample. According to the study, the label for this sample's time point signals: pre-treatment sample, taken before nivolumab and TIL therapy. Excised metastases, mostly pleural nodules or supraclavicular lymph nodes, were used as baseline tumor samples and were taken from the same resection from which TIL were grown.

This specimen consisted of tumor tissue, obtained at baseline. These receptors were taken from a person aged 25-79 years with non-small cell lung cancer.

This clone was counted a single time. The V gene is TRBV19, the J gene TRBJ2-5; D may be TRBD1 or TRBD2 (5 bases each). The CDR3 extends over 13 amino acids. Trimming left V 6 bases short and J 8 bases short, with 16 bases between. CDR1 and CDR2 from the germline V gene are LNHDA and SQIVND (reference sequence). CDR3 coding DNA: TGTGCCAGTAGGGGGGACCTCCATGGAACCCAGTACTTC. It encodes CASRGDLHGTQYF.

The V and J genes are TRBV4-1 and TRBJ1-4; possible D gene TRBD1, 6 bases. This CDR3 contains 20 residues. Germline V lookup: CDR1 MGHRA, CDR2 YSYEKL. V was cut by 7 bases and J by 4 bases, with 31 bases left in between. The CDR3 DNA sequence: TGCGCCAGCACCTTTACCGGGGGGGCGCCCCTTCATTTTATTAATGAAAAACTGTTTTTT. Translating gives CASTFTGGAPLHFINEKLFF.

CDR3 residues: CASSLRASFETQYF. CDR3 nucleotides: TGTGCCAGCAGCTTAAGGGCTAGCTTTGAGACCCAGTACTTC. The chain combines TRBV7-2 with TRBJ2-5, with a tentative D call TRBD2 (5 bases). The ends were cut back, 2 bases at V and 5 bases at J, with 12 bases in the middle. CDR3 size: 14 residues. Germline CDR1 SGHTA, CDR2 FQGNSA.

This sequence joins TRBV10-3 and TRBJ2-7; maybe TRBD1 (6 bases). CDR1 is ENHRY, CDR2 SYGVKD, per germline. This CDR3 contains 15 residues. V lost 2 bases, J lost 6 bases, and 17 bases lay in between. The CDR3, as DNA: TGTGCCATCAGTGAGACGAGACAGGCCCCTTCCGAGCAGTACTTC. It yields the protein CAISETRQAPSEQYF.

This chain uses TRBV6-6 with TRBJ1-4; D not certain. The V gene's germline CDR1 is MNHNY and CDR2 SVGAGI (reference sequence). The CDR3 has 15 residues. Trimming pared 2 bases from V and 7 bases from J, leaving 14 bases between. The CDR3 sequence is CASSYAIGLGEKLFF. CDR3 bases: TGTGCCAGCAGTTACGCCATAGGGCTCGGTGAAAAACTGTTTTTT.

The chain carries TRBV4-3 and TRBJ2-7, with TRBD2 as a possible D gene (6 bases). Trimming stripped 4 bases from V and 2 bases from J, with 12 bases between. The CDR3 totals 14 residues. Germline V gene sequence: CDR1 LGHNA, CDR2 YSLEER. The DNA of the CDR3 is TGCGCCAGCAGCCTCTCAGCGGGCCCCTACGAGCAGTACTTC. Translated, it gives CASSLSAGPYEQYF.

This CDR3 reads CASSPSGQYQPQHF. CDR3 in DNA: TGTGCCAGCTCACCATCGGGACAGTATCAGCCCCAGCATTTT. This sequence joins TRBV18 and TRBJ1-5, with 7 bases that match TRBD1. Looked up from germline, CDR1 is KGHSH and CDR2 is LQKENI. Germline trimming cut 2 bases from V and 5 bases from J; bases unmatched to any gene: 3. The CDR3 totals 14 residues.

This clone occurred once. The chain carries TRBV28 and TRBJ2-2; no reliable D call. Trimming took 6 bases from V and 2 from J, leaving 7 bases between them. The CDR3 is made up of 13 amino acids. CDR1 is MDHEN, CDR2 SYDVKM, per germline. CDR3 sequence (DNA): TGTGCCAGCAGCCTGATAAACACCGGGGAGCTGTTTTTT. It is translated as CASSLINTGELFF.

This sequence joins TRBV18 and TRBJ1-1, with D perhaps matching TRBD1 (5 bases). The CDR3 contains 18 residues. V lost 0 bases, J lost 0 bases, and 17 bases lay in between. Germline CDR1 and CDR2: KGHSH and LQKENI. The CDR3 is CASSPPFQDTRMNTEAFF. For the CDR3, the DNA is TGTGCCAGCTCACCACCGTTCCAGGACACCCGAATGAACACTGAAGCTTTCTTT.

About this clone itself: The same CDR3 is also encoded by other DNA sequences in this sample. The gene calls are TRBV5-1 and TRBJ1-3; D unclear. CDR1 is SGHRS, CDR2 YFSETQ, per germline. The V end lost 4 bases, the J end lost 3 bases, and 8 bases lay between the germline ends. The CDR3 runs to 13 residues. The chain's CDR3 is CASSLGGGNTIYF. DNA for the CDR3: TGCGCCAGCAGCCTGGGAGGTGGAAACACCATATATTTT.

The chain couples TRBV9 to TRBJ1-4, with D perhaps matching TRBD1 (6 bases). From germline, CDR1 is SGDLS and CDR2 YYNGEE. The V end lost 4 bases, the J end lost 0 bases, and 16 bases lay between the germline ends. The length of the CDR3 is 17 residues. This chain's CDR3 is CASSPRGGAATNEKLFF. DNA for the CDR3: TGTGCCAGCAGCCCCCGCGGGGGCGCCGCAACTAATGAAAAACTGTTTTTT.

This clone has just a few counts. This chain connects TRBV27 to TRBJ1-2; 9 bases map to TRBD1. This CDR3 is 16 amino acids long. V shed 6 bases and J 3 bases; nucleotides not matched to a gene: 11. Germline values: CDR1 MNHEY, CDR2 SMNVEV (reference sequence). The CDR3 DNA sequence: TGTGCCAGCAGCCCGCTACAGGGGGCAAGGGACTATGGCTACACCTTC. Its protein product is CASSPLQGARDYGYTF.

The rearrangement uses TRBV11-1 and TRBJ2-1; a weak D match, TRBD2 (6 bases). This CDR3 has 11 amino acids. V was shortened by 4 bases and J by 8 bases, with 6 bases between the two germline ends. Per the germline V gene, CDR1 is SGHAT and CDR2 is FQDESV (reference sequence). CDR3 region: CASSWEDEQFF. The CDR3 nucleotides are TGTGCCAGCAGCTGGGAGGATGAGCAGTTCTTC.

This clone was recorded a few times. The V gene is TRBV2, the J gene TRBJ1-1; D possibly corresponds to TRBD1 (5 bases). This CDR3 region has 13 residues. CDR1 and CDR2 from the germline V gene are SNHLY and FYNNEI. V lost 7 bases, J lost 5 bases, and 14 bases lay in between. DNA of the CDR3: TGTGCCAGCAACCCCCCCTGGGGGACTGAAGCTTTCTTT. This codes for CASNPPWGTEAFF.

This CDR3 reads CASLAGGYEQYF. DNA of the CDR3: TGTGCCAGCCTAGCGGGAGGCTACGAGCAGTACTTC. V gene TRBV28 combines with J gene TRBJ2-7, with 11 bases lining up with TRBD2. Per germline, CDR1 MDHEN and CDR2 SYDVKM. The CDR3 loop spans 12 amino acids. J lost 3 bases, V lost 8 bases, and 0 bases had no gene match.

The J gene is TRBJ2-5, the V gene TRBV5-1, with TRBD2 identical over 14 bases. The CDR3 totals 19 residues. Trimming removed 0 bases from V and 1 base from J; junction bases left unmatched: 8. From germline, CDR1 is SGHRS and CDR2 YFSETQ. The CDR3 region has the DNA TGCGCCAGCAGCTTGGCGACTAGCGGGGGGGCCTCCATCCAAGAGACCCAGTACTTC. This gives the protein CASSLATSGGASIQETQYF.

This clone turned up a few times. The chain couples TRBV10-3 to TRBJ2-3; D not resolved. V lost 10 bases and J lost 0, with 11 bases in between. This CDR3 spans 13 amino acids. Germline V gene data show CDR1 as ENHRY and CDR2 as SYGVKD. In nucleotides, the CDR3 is TGTGCCACACGGAGCGCAAGCACAGATACGCAGTATTTT. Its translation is CATRSASTDTQYF.

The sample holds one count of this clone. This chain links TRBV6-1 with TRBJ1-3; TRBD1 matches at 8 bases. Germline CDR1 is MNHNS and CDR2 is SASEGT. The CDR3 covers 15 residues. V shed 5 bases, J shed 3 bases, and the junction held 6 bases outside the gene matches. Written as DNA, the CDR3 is TGTGCCAGCAGTTTGGACAGGGCTATTGGAAACACCATATATTTT. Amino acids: CASSLDRAIGNTIYF.

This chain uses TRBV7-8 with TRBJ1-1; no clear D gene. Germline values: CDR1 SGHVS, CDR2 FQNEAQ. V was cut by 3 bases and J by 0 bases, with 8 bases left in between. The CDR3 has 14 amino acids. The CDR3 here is CASSFAVLNTEAFF. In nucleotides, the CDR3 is TGTGCCAGCAGCTTCGCAGTTTTGAACACTGAAGCTTTCTTT. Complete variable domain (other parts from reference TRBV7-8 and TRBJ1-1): GAGVSQSPRYKVAKRGQDVALRCDPISGHVSLFWYQQALGQGPEFLTYFQNEAQLDKSGLPSDRFFAERPEGSVSTLKIQRTQQEDSAVYLCASSFAVLNTEAFFGQGTRLTVV.

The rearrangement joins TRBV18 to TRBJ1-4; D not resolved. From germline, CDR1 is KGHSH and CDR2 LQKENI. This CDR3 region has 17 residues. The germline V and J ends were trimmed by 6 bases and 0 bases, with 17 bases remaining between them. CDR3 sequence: CASSSAHGRATNEKLFF. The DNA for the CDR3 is TGTGCCAGCTCGTCGGCACACGGGCGTGCAACTAATGAAAAACTGTTTTTT.

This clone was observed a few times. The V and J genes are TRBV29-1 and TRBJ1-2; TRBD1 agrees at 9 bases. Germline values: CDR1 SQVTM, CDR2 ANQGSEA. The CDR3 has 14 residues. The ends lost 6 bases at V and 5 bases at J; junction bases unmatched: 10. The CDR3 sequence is CSVVIGTGRYGYTF. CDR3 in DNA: TGCAGCGTGGTGATAGGGACAGGGCGATATGGCTACACCTTC.

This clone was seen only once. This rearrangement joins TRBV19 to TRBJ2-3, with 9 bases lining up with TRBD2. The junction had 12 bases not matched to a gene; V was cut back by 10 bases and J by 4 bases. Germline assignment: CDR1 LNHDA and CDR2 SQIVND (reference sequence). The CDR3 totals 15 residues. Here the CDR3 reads CATGRGVAGADTQYF. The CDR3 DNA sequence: TGTGCCACCGGCCGCGGGGTAGCGGGAGCAGATACGCAGTATTTT.

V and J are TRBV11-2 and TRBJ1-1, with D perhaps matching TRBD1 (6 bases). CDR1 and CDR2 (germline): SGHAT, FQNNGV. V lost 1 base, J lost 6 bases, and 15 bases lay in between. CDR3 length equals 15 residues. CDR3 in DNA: TGTGCCAGCAGCTTAGTTCGGGGGGCTACGTCTGAAGCTTTCTTT. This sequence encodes CASSLVRGATSEAFF.